A selection of T cell receptor beta chains follows, all from one sample in a study of cytomegalovirus exposure and HLA in healthy donors. Sequenced by immunoSEQ multiplex PCR; TCRdb stores in-frame clones only, minus some. The sample holds some 150,000 clones; around 73% are singletons and the top ten take approximately 1.5%. The specimen sequenced was PBMCs. All receptors derive from a male donor in good health and CMV-seronegative. Both conserved end residues are part of each CDR3.

v_gene	j_gene	CDR3aa
TRBV7-3	TRBJ2-7	CASSSDIDGEQYF
TRBV4-1	TRBJ1-1	CASSQEGQRYSEAFF
TRBV7-2	TRBJ2-7	CASTSAGGSSYEQYF
TRBV9	TRBJ1-2	CASSRQGEFYGYTF
TRBV30	TRBJ1-2	CAWEGGAYGYTF
TRBV20-1	TRBJ2-5	CSARALETQYF
TRBV5-1	TRBJ1-4	CASSPGGTDRAGEKLFF
TRBV5-1	TRBJ1-2	CASSLGTGASYGYTF
TRBV6-6	TRBJ2-2	CASSSGQGVAGELFF
TRBV7-8	TRBJ1-5	CASSQGNSNQPQHF
TRBV2	TRBJ2-1	CASQGLAGFVAFF
TRBV7-9	TRBJ2-7	CASSSGTISYEQYF
TRBV29-1	TRBJ2-5	CSVEYRRQTQYF
TRBV7-2	TRBJ2-3	CASSLKPGTGRTDTQYF
TRBV13	.	CASSLAPPGGDYEQYF
TRBV7-9	TRBJ1-2	CASSPGTGQFHGYTF
TRBV7-3	TRBJ2-1	CASSLASSGGGEQFF
TRBV28	TRBJ2-3	CASSPRLAGTSTDTQYF
TRBV28	TRBJ1-3	CASHPAGTGSGNTIYF
TRBV7-9	TRBJ2-5	CSSSSGLAGAAGETQYF
TRBV7-9	TRBJ2-3	CASSRTGEITDTQYF
TRBV4-2	TRBJ2-2	CASSQSRGAGALNTGELFF